This record covers a single TCR beta chain. As yet, its antigen is unknown. Blood specimens came from baseline, cycle 4 day 1, and cycle 7 day 1. This sample is drawn from a study of OX40 agonist ivuxolimab in advanced cancers. Study-wide background: Patients' therapy was ivuxolimab, an antibody that acts as an agonist of OX40 (CD134).

Germline V gene sequence: CDR1 SGHDT, CDR2 YYEEEE. The CDR3 sequence is 15 residues long. V was trimmed by 3 bases and J by 3 bases, leaving 15 bases between them. Study outcomes and limitations: In the 0.1-3.0 mg/kg groups, partial responders showed among the lowest expansion.

Sequenced by immunoSEQ multiplex PCR; TCRdb stores in-frame clones only, minus some. The sample consists of just under 85,000 clones, roughly 84% of them appearing once. The receptor's source is an adult with an advanced solid tumor such as melanoma, head and neck, liver or kidney cancer. Sample: CD4+ or CD8+ T cells sorted from blood, taken in a trial of the OX40 agonist ivuxolimab. The rearrangement uses TRBV5-6 and TRBJ1-2; possible D gene TRBD1, 6 bases. CDR3 in amino acids: CASSSMGGADYGYTF. Written as DNA, the CDR3 is TGTGCCAGCAGCTCCATGGGGGGGGCAGACTATGGCTACACCTTC. Full variable domain (outside the CDR3, taken from reference TRBV5-6 and TRBJ1-2): DAGVTQSPTHLIKTRGQQVTLRCSPKSGHDTVSWYQQALGQGPQFIFQYYEEEERQRGNFPDRFSGHQFPNYSSELNVNALLLGDSALYLCASSSMGGADYGYTFGSGTRLTVV.